One and the same sample provided the 18 T cell receptor beta chains below, sequenced in a study of type 1 and type 2 diabetes patients. PCR was run on genomic DNA. Multiplex PCR with 30 forward and 13 reverse primers amplified the TCR beta CDR3. Via MiXCR, TCRdb re-called the multiplex PCR reads, giving one row per CDR3 protein. The sample includes some 250,000 distinct CDR3 sequences, approximately 50% of them seen just once. Sequencing was done on a sample of peripheral blood mononuclear cells (PBMCs). The receptors derive from a man aged 18 to 35 with type 2 diabetes.

Comment on this clonotype: One junction end disagrees with the germline gene, perhaps due to a read error. The V call is TRBV9, the J call TRBJ1-6; D ambiguous. The CDR3 sequence is 15 residues long. Germline V gene lookup returns CDR1 SGDLS and CDR2 YYNGEE. This CDR3 is CAGSADSSYNSPLHF. The CDR3 region has the DNA TGTGCCGGCAGCGCCGATAGCTCCTATAATTCACCCCTCCACTTT.

V gene TRBV27 combines with J gene TRBJ2-3; the D is unclear. The CDR3 has 13 residues. V gave up 2 bases and J gave up 1 base, with 4 bases separating them. Germline CDR1 MNHEY, CDR2 SMNVEV (reference sequence). CDR3 protein: CASSLARTDTQYF. DNA of the CDR3: TGTGCCAGCAGTTTAGCCCGCACAGATACGCAGTATTTT.

This chain connects TRBV28 to TRBJ2-7; possibly TRBD2 for D (5 bases). Trimming left V 7 bases short and J 2 bases short, with 15 bases between. CDR3 length: 14 residues. The germline CDR1 and CDR2 sequences are MDHEN and SYDVKM. This chain's CDR3 is CASKTHGGTYEQYF. As DNA, the CDR3 is TGTGCCAGCAAAACGCATGGAGGTACCTACGAGCAGTACTTC. The whole variable domain, filled in from reference TRBV28 and TRBJ2-7, reads DVKVTQSSRYLVKRTGEKVFLECVQDMDHENMFWYRQDPGLGLRLIYFSYDVKMKEKGDIPEGYSVSREKKERFSLILESASTNQTSMYLCASKTHGGTYEQYFGPGTRLTVT.

This clonotype was picked up one time. The V call is TRBV29-1, the J call TRBJ2-7; 9 nucleotides match TRBD1. The germline CDR1 and CDR2 sequences are SQVTM and ANQGSEA. The CDR3 covers 15 residues. Trimming cost V 6 bases and J 0 bases; bases outside gene matches: 9. CDR3 nucleotides: TGCAGCGTATACGGAGGGACAGGGATCTCCTACGAGCAGTACTTC. The encoded protein is CSVYGGTGISYEQYF.

The chain carries TRBV28 and TRBJ2-7; possibly TRBD1 or TRBD2 for D (5 bases each). V shed 3 bases and J shed 2 bases, with 11 bases lying between them. This CDR3 spans 14 amino acids. Per the germline V gene, CDR1 is MDHEN and CDR2 is SYDVKM. The CDR3 nucleotides read TGTGCCAGCAGTTTCCGGGGCGATCCCTACGAGCAGTACTTC. This gives the protein CASSFRGDPYEQYF.

This rearrangement joins TRBV7-2 to TRBJ1-4; 7 nucleotides line up with TRBD1. Germline V lookup: CDR1 SGHTA, CDR2 FQGNSA. The J segment lost 7 bases and the V segment lost 0 bases, leaving 5 bases of the junction unmatched. This CDR3 has 15 residues. The CDR3 loop reads CASSLAQGVGEKLFF. CDR3 sequence (DNA): TGTGCCAGCAGCTTAGCGCAGGGGGTGGGTGAAAAACTGTTTTTT.

There are a few counts of this clonotype. The chain is built from TRBV10-3 and TRBJ2-1, with 12 bases identical to TRBD2. The CDR3 has 13 amino acids. J gave up 10 bases and V 4 bases, and 2 bases lay outside the gene matches. Germline lookup yields CDR1 ENHRY and CDR2 SYGVKD. In DNA, the CDR3 is TGTGCCATCAGTGCCGGACTAGCGGGGGAGCAGTTCTTC. Translation: CAISAGLAGEQFF.

In its sample, this clonotype was seen a few times. This chain connects TRBV20-1 to TRBJ2-7; 9 nucleotides line up with TRBD1. J gave up 6 bases and V 1 base, and 7 bases lay outside the gene matches. The CDR3 extends over 14 amino acids. Per germline, CDR1 DFQATT and CDR2 SNEGSKA (reference sequence). The CDR3 loop reads CSARARDRAFEQYF. The CDR3 DNA reads as TGCAGTGCTAGAGCGCGGGACAGGGCGTTCGAGCAGTACTTC.

Here the CDR3 reads CATSDRGTGCVQYF. CDR3 DNA sequence: TGTGCCACCAGTGATAGGGGGACGGGGTGTGTGCAGTACTTC. The rearrangement links TRBV15 to TRBJ2-7; a weak D match, TRBD1 (6 bases). This CDR3 contains 14 residues. Germline lookup yields CDR1 LNHNV and CDR2 YYDKDF (reference sequence). Trimming removed 6 bases at V and 9 bases at J, with 21 bases between.

This clonotype was counted only a few times. The chain is built from TRBV6-5 and TRBJ1-1; TRBD1 agrees at 8 bases. The CDR3 spans 14 residues. V lost 8 bases to trimming and J lost 0 bases; unmatched junction nucleotides: 5. Germline V gives CDR1 MNHEY, CDR2 SVGAGI. The CDR3 sequence is CASAGGIMNTEAFF. CDR3 DNA: TGTGCCAGCGCAGGGGGCATAATGAACACTGAAGCTTTCTTT.

This chain's CDR3 is CASSELVTEAFF. The DNA of the CDR3 is TGTGCCAGCAGTGAGTTGGTCACTGAAGCTTTCTTT. This chain links TRBV2 with TRBJ1-1; unclear D gene. This CDR3 comprises 12 residues. Trimming removed 3 bases at V and 4 bases at J, with 6 bases between. Germline V gene sequence: CDR1 SNHLY, CDR2 FYNNEI.

The rearrangement uses TRBV20-1 and TRBJ2-3, with D possibly being TRBD1 (6 bases). This CDR3 is built from 16 residues. The germline V and J ends were trimmed by 0 bases and 9 bases, with 22 bases remaining between them. The germline V gene encodes CDR1 DFQATT and CDR2 SNEGSKA (reference sequence). The CDR3 sequence: CSARDLDSQGQKTQYF. CDR3 sequence (DNA): TGCAGTGCTAGAGACCTTGACAGTCAGGGGCAGAAGACGCAGTATTTT.

The genes are TRBV9 and TRBJ1-2; 8 positions match TRBD1. This CDR3 is built from 18 residues. Looked up from germline, CDR1 is SGDLS and CDR2 is YYNGEE. After removal of 0 bases from V and 7 bases from J, the junction contained 17 bases not matched to a gene. The CDR3 protein is CASSVAGPGGSQGGGYTF. The DNA of the CDR3 is TGTGCCAGCAGCGTAGCGGGGCCAGGGGGCAGTCAGGGCGGTGGCTACACCTTC. The whole variable domain, remainder taken from reference TRBV9 and TRBJ1-2, is DSGVTQTPKHLITATGQRVTLRCSPRSGDLSVYWYQQSLDQGLQFLIQYYNGEERAKGNILERFSAQQFPDLHSELNLSSLELGDSALYFCASSVAGPGGSQGGGYTFGSGTRLTVV.

This clonotype was counted many times. V gene TRBV10-3 combines with J gene TRBJ1-2, with TRBD1 as a possible D gene (6 bases). The length of the CDR3 is 12 residues. Germline CDR1 and CDR2: ENHRY and SYGVKD. V was clipped by 6 bases and J by 4 bases, with 9 bases between them. DNA for the CDR3: TGTGCCATCAGCATGGACAGCTATGGCTACACCTTC. As protein: CAISMDSYGYTF.

Worth noting for this clonotype: Mismatch with germline at one junction end may stem from a read error. V gene TRBV2 combines with J gene TRBJ1-2; 10 bases line up with TRBD1. This CDR3 is 17 amino acids long. Germline V gene lookup returns CDR1 SNHLY and CDR2 FYNNEI. CDR3 protein: CASSEALGTGELYGYAF. The CDR3 DNA reads as TGTGCCAGCAGTGAAGCGCTGGGGACAGGGGAACTCTATGGCTACGCCTTC.

This clonotype turned up a few times. V is TRBV10-2 and J is TRBJ1-2; TRBD1 is a possible D gene (5 bases). This CDR3 has 12 amino acids. The germline V gene has CDR1 WSHSY and CDR2 SAAADI. The ends were cut back, 1 base at V and 7 bases at J, with 7 bases in the middle. Written as DNA, the CDR3 is TGCGCCAGCAGTGAGTGGGGGGGTGGCTACACCTTC. It codes for CASSEWGGGYTF.

The chain uses TRBV29-1 and TRBJ2-7; D is unresolved. The CDR3 length is 11 residues. CDR1 is SQVTM and CDR2 is ANQGSEA in the germline V gene. Trimming left V 4 bases short and J 3 bases short, with 7 bases between. The chain's CDR3 is CSVVSSYEQYF. The CDR3 nucleotides read TGCAGCGTTGTGTCTAGCTACGAGCAGTACTTC.

For the CDR3, the DNA is TGTGCCAGCAGCGTAGAGTACACAGATACGCAGTATTTT. Protein product: CASSVEYTDTQYF. The chain has TRBV9 and TRBJ2-3; D is unresolved. CDR1 is SGDLS, CDR2 YYNGEE, per germline. The length of the CDR3 is 13 residues. The germline V and J ends were trimmed by 0 bases and 2 bases, with 4 bases remaining between them.